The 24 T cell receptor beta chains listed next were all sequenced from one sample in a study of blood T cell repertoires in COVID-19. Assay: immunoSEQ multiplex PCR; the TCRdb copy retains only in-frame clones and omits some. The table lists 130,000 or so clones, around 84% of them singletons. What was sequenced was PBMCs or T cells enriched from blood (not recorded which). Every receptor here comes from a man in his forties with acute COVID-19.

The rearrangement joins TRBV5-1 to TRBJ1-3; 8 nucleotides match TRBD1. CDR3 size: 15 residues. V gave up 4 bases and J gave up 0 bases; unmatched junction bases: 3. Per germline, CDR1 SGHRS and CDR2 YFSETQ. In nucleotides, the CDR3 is TGCGCCAGCAGCGAAGGACAGGGCTCTGGAAACACCATATATTTT. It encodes CASSEGQGSGNTIYF. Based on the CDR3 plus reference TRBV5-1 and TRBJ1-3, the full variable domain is KAGVTQTPRYLIKTRGQQVTLSCSPISGHRSVSWYQQTPGQGLQFLFEYFSETQRNKGNFPGRFSGRQFSNSRSEMNVSTLELGDSALYLCASSEGQGSGNTIYFGEGSWLTVV.

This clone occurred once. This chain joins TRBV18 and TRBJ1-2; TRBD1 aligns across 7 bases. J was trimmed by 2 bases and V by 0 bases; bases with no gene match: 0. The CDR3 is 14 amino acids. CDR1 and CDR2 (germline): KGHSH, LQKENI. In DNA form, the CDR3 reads TGTGCCAGCTCACCACCGACAGGGAACTATGGCTACACCTTC. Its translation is CASSPPTGNYGYTF.

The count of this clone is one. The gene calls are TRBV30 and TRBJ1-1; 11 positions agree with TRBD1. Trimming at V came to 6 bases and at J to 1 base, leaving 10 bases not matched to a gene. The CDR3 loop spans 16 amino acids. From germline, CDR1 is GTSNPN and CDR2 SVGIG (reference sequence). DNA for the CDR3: TGTGCCTGCCCTTGGACAGGGGGCCCGGGGAACACTGAAGCTTTCTTT. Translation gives CACPWTGGPGNTEAFF.

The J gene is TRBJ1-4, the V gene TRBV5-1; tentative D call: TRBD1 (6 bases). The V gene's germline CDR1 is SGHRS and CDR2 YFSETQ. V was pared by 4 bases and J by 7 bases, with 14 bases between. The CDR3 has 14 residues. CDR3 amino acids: CASSPRQVGEKLFF. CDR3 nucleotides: TGCGCCAGCAGCCCCAGACAGGTTGGTGAAAAACTGTTTTTT.

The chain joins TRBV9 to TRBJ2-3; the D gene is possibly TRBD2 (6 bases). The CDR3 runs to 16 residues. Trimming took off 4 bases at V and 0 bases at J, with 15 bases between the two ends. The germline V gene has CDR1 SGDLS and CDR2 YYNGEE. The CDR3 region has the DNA TGTGCCAGCAGCTTCCTCGTGGGGGGTAGCACAGATACGCAGTATTTT. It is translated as CASSFLVGGSTDTQYF.

CDR3 protein: CAVLGYEQYF. In DNA, the CDR3 is TGTGCGGTTCTCGGCTACGAGCAGTACTTC. The V gene is TRBV7-9, the J gene TRBJ2-7; D unclear. CDR3 size: 10 residues. From germline, CDR1 is SEHNR and CDR2 FQNEAQ (reference sequence).

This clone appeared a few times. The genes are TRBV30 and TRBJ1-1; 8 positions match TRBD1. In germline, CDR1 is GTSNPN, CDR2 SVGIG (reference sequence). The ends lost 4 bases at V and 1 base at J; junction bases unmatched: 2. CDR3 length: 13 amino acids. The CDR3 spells CAWTGGANTEAFF. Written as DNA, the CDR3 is TGTGCCTGGACAGGGGGCGCGAACACTGAAGCTTTCTTT.

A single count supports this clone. DNA for the CDR3: TGCGCCAGCAGCTTTCAGGGGGCCTCAGATACGCAGTATTTT. It codes for CASSFQGASDTQYF. This rearrangement joins TRBV5-1 to TRBJ2-3; 8 positions agree with TRBD1. CDR3 length: 14 residues. Germline CDR1 and CDR2: SGHRS and YFSETQ. The trim removed 2 bases at V and 4 bases at J, leaving 3 bases unmatched.

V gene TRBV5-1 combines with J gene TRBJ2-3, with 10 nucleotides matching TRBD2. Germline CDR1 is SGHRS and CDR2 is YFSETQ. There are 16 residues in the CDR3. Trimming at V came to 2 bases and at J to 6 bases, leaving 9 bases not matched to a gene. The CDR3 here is CASSLVSSGGRDTQYF. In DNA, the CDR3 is TGCGCCAGCAGCTTAGTCTCTAGCGGGGGCCGGGATACGCAGTATTTT. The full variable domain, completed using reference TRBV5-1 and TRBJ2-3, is KAGVTQTPRYLIKTRGQQVTLSCSPISGHRSVSWYQQTPGQGLQFLFEYFSETQRNKGNFPGRFSGRQFSNSRSEMNVSTLELGDSALYLCASSLVSSGGRDTQYFGPGTRLTVL.

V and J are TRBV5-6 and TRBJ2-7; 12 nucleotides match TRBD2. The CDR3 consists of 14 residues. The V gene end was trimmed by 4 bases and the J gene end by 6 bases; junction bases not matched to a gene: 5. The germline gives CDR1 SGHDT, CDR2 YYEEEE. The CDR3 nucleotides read TGTGCCAGCAGCCCACTAGCGGGAGGCACCGAGCAGTACTTC. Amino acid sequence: CASSPLAGGTEQYF.

The CDR3 coding sequence is TGTGCCAGCAGCCAAGTGGCGGGAGGTGCCAAAAACATTCAGTACTTC. This encodes CASSQVAGGAKNIQYF. V usage is TRBV3-1 (or the pseudogene TRBV3-2) and J usage is TRBJ2-4; 8 bases line up with TRBD2. Per the germline V gene, CDR1 is LGHDT and CDR2 is YNNKEL (reference sequence). The CDR3 is made up of 16 amino acids. V shed 1 base and J 1 base; nucleotides not matched to a gene: 3.

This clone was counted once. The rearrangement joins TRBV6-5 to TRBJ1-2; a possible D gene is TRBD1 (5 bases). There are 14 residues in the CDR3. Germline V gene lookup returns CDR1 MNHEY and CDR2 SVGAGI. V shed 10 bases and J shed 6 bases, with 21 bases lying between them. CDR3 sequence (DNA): TGTGCCAACGCCAGCGGGGGGTGCGAGGATGGCTACACCTTC. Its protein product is CANASGGCEDGYTF.

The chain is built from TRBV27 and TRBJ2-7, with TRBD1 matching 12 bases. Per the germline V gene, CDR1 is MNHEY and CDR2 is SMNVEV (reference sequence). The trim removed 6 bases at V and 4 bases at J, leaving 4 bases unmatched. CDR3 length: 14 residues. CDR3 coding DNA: TGTGCCAGCAGGAGGGACAGGGGGCCTTACGAGCAGTACTTC. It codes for CASRRDRGPYEQYF.

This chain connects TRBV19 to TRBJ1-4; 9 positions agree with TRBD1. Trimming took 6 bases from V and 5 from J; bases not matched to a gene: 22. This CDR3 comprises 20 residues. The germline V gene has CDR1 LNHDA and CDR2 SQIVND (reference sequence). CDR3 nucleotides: TGTGCCAGTAGATCACCCCGGGGACAGGGTCGGGTATCGAGCAATGAAAAACTGTTTTTT. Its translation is CASRSPRGQGRVSSNEKLFF.

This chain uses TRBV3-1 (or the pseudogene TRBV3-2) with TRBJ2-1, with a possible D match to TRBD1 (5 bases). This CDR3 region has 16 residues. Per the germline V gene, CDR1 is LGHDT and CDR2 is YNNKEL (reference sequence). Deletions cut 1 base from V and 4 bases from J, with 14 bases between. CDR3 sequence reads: CASSQGGASVYNEQFF. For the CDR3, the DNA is TGTGCCAGCAGCCAAGGTGGGGCAAGCGTATACAATGAGCAGTTCTTC.

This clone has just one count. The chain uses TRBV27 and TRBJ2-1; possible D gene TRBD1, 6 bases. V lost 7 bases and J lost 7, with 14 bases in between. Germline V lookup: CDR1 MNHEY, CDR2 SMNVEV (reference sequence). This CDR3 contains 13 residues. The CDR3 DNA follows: TGTGCCAGCAACAGGGAAGGCAGAAATGAGCAGTTCTTC. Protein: CASNREGRNEQFF.

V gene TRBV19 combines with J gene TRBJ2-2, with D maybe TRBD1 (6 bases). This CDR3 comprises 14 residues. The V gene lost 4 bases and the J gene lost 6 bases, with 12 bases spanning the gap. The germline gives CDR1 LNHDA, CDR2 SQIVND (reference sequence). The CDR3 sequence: CASSTQGIPGELFF. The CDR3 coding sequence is TGTGCCAGTAGTACACAGGGTATCCCCGGGGAGCTGTTTTTT.

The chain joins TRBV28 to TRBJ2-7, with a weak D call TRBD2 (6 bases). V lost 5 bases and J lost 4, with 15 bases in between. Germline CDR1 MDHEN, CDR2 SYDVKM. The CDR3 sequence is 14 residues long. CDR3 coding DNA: TGTGCCAGCAGTCCCGGGACTCCTACTTACGAGCAGTACTTC. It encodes CASSPGTPTYEQYF.

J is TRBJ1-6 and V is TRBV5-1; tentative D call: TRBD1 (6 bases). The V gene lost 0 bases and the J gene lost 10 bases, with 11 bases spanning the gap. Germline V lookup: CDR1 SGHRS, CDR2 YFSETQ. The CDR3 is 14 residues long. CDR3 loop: CASSLVAGDSPLHF. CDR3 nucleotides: TGCGCCAGCAGCTTGGTCGCAGGGGACTCACCCCTCCACTTT. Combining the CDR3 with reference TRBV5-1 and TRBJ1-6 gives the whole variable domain KAGVTQTPRYLIKTRGQQVTLSCSPISGHRSVSWYQQTPGQGLQFLFEYFSETQRNKGNFPGRFSGRQFSNSRSEMNVSTLELGDSALYLCASSLVAGDSPLHFGNGTRLTVT.

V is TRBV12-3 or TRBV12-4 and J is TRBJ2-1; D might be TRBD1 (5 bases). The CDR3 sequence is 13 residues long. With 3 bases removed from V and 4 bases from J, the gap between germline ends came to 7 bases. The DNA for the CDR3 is TGTGCCAGCAGTTTGGACATATACAATGAGCAGTTCTTC. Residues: CASSLDIYNEQFF.

The chain's CDR3 is CASSQEGRGLAETQYF. The CDR3 region has the DNA TGTGCCAGCAGCCAAGAGGGTAGGGGGCTAGCAGAGACCCAGTACTTC. The gene calls are TRBV4-2 and TRBJ2-5; the match to TRBD1 covers 7 bases. The CDR3 contains 16 residues. Germline CDR1 is LGHNA and CDR2 is YNFKEQ. J was trimmed by 4 bases and V by 0 bases; bases with no gene match: 8.

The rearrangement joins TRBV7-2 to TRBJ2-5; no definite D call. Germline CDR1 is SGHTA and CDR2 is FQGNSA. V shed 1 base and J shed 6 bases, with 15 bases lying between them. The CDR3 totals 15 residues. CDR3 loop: CASSLGSTGSKTQYF. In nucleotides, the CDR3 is TGTGCCAGCAGCTTAGGGTCGACCGGGTCCAAGACCCAGTACTTC.

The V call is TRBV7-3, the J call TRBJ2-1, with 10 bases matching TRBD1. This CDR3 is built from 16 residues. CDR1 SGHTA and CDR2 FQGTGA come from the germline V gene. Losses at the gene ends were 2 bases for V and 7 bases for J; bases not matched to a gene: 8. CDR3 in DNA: TGTGCCAGCAGCTTAGAAGCGGGACAGGGGATGAATGAGCAGTTCTTC. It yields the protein CASSLEAGQGMNEQFF.

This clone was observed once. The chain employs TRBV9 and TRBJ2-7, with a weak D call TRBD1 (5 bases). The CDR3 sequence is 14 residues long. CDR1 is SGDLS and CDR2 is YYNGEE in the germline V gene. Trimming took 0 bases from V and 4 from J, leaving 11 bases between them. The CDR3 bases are TGTGCCAGCAGCGTAGACTCCGACAGATACGAGCAGTACTTC. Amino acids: CASSVDSDRYEQYF.